The present T cell receptor (beta chain) was sequenced within a study of blood T cell repertoires in COVID-19. Turning to the study itself: Spain, Italy and the United States supplied samples that represented acute and convalescent COVID-19. Nucleic acid was either cDNA or gDNA, and it came from T cells, B-cell-depleted T cells, or PBMCs.

Per the original methods: From reference gene primer amplification, estimates of nucleated cell counts were derived. This table comes from immunoSEQ multiplex PCR, and its TCRdb copy is limited to in-frame clones, with some not included. Clone size and V and J calls were adopted from that table, with D and trimming inferred from the DNA. The data contain some 150,000 clones, approximately 86% of them singletons. The germline V gene encodes CDR1 LGHDT and CDR2 YNNKEL (reference sequence). The CDR3 loop spans 16 amino acids. The trim removed 4 bases at V and 2 bases at J, leaving 2 bases unmatched. Source material: peripheral blood. V and J are TRBV3-1 (or the pseudogene TRBV3-2) and TRBJ2-3; 14 bases are a match to TRBD2. The sequence was collected from a woman aged 60 to 75 with active or convalescent COVID-19. The CDR3 reads CASSRTSGGYTDTQYF. CDR3 bases: TGTGCCAGCAGCCGGACTAGCGGGGGGTACACAGATACGCAGTATTTT.